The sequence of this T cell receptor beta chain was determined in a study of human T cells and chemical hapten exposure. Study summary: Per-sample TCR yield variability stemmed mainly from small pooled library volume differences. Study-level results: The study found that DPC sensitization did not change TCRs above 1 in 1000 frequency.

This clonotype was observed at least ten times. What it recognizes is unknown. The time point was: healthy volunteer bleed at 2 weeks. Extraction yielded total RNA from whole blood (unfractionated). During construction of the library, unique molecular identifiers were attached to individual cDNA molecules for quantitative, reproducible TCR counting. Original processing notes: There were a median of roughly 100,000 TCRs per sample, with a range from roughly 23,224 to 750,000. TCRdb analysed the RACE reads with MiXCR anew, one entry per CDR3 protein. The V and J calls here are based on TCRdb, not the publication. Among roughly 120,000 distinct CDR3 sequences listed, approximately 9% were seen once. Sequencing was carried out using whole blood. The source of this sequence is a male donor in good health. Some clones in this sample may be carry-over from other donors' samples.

CDR3 region: CASSLYKDSSYEQYF. CDR3 nucleotides: TGTGCCAGCAGCTTATATAAGGACTCGTCCTACGAGCAGTACTTC. The genes are TRBV11-2 and TRBJ2-7; D is perhaps TRBD2 (5 bases). V was cut by 2 bases and J by 1 base, with 12 bases left in between. CDR1 SGHAT and CDR2 FQNNGV come from the germline V gene. This CDR3 spans 15 amino acids.